These 16 T cell receptor beta chains originate from one sample sequenced in a study of CD8 T cells in ankylosing spondylitis. A single record per CDR3 protein comes from TCRdb applying MiXCR to the 5' RACE reads. The sample has approximately 190,000 distinct CDR3 sequences; roughly 13% are singletons. Input material: blood, either unsorted or a sorted T cell fraction (not recorded which). The source is a female donor with ankylosing spondylitis or in good health (not recorded which).

The sample holds many counts of this clonotype. The rearrangement links TRBV12-3 or TRBV12-4 to TRBJ2-7; TRBD1 is a possible D gene (5 bases). The CDR3 has 14 residues. V lost 7 bases, J lost 2 bases, and 15 bases lay in between. The CDR3 nucleotides read TGTGCCAGCACCCCCAGCAGGGCACCCTACGAGCAGTACTTC. As protein: CASTPSRAPYEQYF.

This chain uses TRBV5-1 with TRBJ2-1; D may be TRBD1 (5 bases). The CDR3 extends over 13 amino acids. The V end lost 5 bases, the J end lost 8 bases, and 14 bases lay between the germline ends. Germline CDR1 is SGHRS and CDR2 is YFSETQ. CDR3 sequence (DNA): TGCGCCAGCAGACCTTATTCCAGGGATGAGCAGTTCTTC. It yields the protein CASRPYSRDEQFF.

The table lists this clonotype with many counts. This chain uses TRBV7-2 with TRBJ2-1, with unresolved D. Germline CDR1 and CDR2: SGHTA and FQGNSA. Trimming removed 1 base from V and 10 bases from J, with 11 bases in between. The CDR3 extends over 13 amino acids. CDR3 bases: TGTGCCAGCAGCTTAGTAACTCCCGCCGAGCAGTTCTTC. It specifies CASSLVTPAEQFF.

This clonotype was observed many times. This chain connects TRBV6-1 to TRBJ2-4; TRBD2 aligns across 13 bases. Germline V gives CDR1 MNHNS, CDR2 SASEGT. V lost 4 bases to trimming and J lost 7 bases; unmatched junction nucleotides: 7. This CDR3 spans 16 amino acids. The CDR3: CASSGWTSGSRNIQYF. Written as DNA, the CDR3 is TGTGCCAGCAGTGGTTGGACTAGCGGGAGTCGGAACATTCAGTACTTC.

This rearrangement joins TRBV20-1 to TRBJ2-3, with 8 bases matching TRBD2. The length of the CDR3 is 19 residues. CDR1 is DFQATT, CDR2 SNEGSKA, per germline (reference sequence). The ends lost 1 base at V and 3 bases at J; junction bases unmatched: 18. CDR3 region: CSARARLGGRKGGTDTQYF. The CDR3 bases are TGCAGTGCTAGAGCCCGGCTGGGCGGGAGGAAGGGAGGAACAGATACGCAGTATTTT.

This clonotype came up many times. This chain links TRBV12-3 or TRBV12-4 with TRBJ2-7, with D unresolved. The V gene lost 5 bases and the J gene lost 2 bases, with 16 bases spanning the gap. This CDR3 is built from 15 residues. CDR3 DNA sequence: TGTGCCAGCAGTGGCCCTCCGGGTTCGACCTACGAGCAGTACTTC. Protein sequence: CASSGPPGSTYEQYF.

This clonotype was recorded at least ten times. The chain joins TRBV29-1 to TRBJ2-3; TRBD2 matches 11 bases. J lost 8 bases, V lost 3 bases, and 13 bases had no gene match. Germline V CDR1 and CDR2: SQVTM, ANQGSEA. CDR3 length: 16 residues. CDR3 in DNA: TGCAGCGTTGATCCCCCCTTGGCTAGCGGGAGGAGTACGCAGTATTTT. Translated, it gives CSVDPPLASGRSTQYF.

Ten or more counts support this clonotype. V is TRBV20-1 and J is TRBJ2-5; D unclear. The CDR3 is 15 amino acids. Looked up from germline, CDR1 is DFQATT and CDR2 is SNEGSKA (reference sequence). Trimming removed 0 bases at V and 5 bases at J, with 16 bases between. The CDR3 sequence is CSARDPKSPGETQYF. CDR3 coding DNA: TGCAGTGCTAGAGATCCAAAGTCCCCCGGGGAGACCCAGTACTTC.

There are many counts of this clonotype. The chain recombines TRBV15 with TRBJ2-2; TRBD2 is a possible D gene (6 bases). Between the trimmed V and J ends, which lost 7 bases and 2 bases, there was a span of 14 bases. Per germline, CDR1 LNHNV and CDR2 YYDKDF (reference sequence). This CDR3 has 15 residues. The CDR3 DNA sequence: TGTGCCACCACCAGCTTAGCGGTCAACACCGGGGAGCTGTTTTTT. It yields the protein CATTSLAVNTGELFF.

This clonotype was seen only a few times. V and J are TRBV24-1 and TRBJ2-1; TRBD2 aligns across 9 bases. CDR3 length: 14 residues. V shed 7 bases, J shed 8 bases, and the junction held 8 bases outside the gene matches. Germline V gene sequence: CDR1 KGHDR, CDR2 SFDVKD. The CDR3 coding sequence is TGTGCCACCAGCCTAGCGGGAAGCCGGGATGAGCAGTTCTTC. As protein: CATSLAGSRDEQFF.

This clonotype showed up many times. The chain combines TRBV14 with TRBJ1-6, with TRBD1 as a possible D gene (6 bases). Germline CDR1 and CDR2: SGHDN and FVKESK. There are 18 residues in the CDR3. Trimming took 3 bases from V and 0 from J, leaving 15 bases between them. The CDR3 reads CASSQKTGPSSYNSPLHF. CDR3 DNA: TGTGCCAGCAGCCAGAAGACAGGTCCGAGCTCCTATAATTCACCCCTCCACTTT.

This clonotype was seen many times. The chain carries TRBV10-3 and TRBJ2-7, with D uncertain. Germline-derived CDR1 and CDR2 are ENHRY and SYGVKD. Trimming removed 6 bases from V and 6 bases from J, with 9 bases in between. This CDR3 is 11 amino acids long. DNA of the CDR3: TGTGCCATCAGCTCGACGGGCGAGCAGTACTTC. As protein: CAISSTGEQYF.

This clonotype was counted a few times. The CDR3 region is CASSLGAGGSTEAFF. In nucleotides, the CDR3 is TGTGCCAGCAGCTTAGGCGCTGGGGGCTCCACTGAAGCTTTCTTT. The V call is TRBV7-9, the J call TRBJ1-1; a possible D gene is TRBD1 (6 bases). CDR3 length: 15 residues. V was clipped by 1 base and J by 4 bases, with 13 bases between them. The V gene's germline CDR1 is SEHNR and CDR2 FQNEAQ (reference sequence).

This clonotype showed up many times. This chain connects TRBV11-2 to TRBJ2-2; D unresolved. This CDR3 has 15 residues. Germline V lookup: CDR1 SGHAT, CDR2 FQNNGV. V was cut by 1 base and J by 1 base, with 7 bases left in between. The CDR3, as DNA: TGTGCCAGCAGCTTAGGTCGGGTGAACACCGGGGAGCTGTTTTTT. It codes for CASSLGRVNTGELFF.

This clonotype was detected many times. V gene TRBV11-2 combines with J gene TRBJ2-5; 10 nucleotides align to TRBD2. The germline gives CDR1 SGHAT, CDR2 FQNNGV. The CDR3 sequence is 18 residues long. V lost 5 bases, J lost 4 bases, and 16 bases stayed unmatched. In DNA form, the CDR3 reads TGTGCCAGCAGCCCAGAGGGCTGGGCTAGCGGGAGTGCAGAGACCCAGTACTTC. Its protein is CASSPEGWASGSAETQYF.

This clonotype appeared many times. The genes are TRBV4-3 and TRBJ1-5, with unresolved D. CDR1 is LGHNA, CDR2 YSLEER, per germline. Trimming removed 4 bases from V and 7 bases from J, with 17 bases in between. The CDR3 has 15 residues. The CDR3 DNA reads TGCGCCAGCAGCCCTACGGGTACAGATCGGCAGCCCCAGCATTTT. Residues: CASSPTGTDRQPQHF.